This entry concerns a single T cell receptor beta chain. This entry is derived from a study of T cell repertoires in ileal Crohn's disease. Germline V gene sequence: CDR1 SGHTA, CDR2 FQGNSA. The V and J ends lost 6 bases and 9 bases, in that order; junction bases with no gene match: 13. This CDR3 spans 15 amino acids. Using immunoSEQ multiplex PCR, the repertoire was profiled, and TCRdb retains in-frame clones only, with some absent. The sample holds fewer than 6,500 clones, about four fifths seen once. The specimen was ileal tissue. This chain joins TRBV7-2 and TRBJ2-1, with 8 bases identical to TRBD1. The TCR comes from an adult with Crohn's disease. The DNA for the CDR3 is TGTGCCAGCAGTATGGGACAGGTTCCCTCTAGTGAGCAGTTCTTC. Its protein product is CASSMGQVPSSEQFF.